The 29 T cell receptor beta chains in this list originate from one sample, sequenced in a study of cytomegalovirus exposure and HLA in healthy donors. Here immunoSEQ multiplex PCR was the method, and the copy in TCRdb shows in-frame clones only, minus some. This sample yields 110,000 to 150,000 clones, of which approximately 93% are seen a single time; about 0.7% belongs to the top ten. The sequencing sample was made of PBMCs. These receptors came from a man between 18 and 35 years old in good health and CMV-seronegative.

The chain joins TRBV7-9 to TRBJ2-7, with 7 positions matching TRBD1. This CDR3 region has 14 residues. J was trimmed by 9 bases and V by 5 bases; bases with no gene match: 13. Germline V CDR1 and CDR2: SEHNR, FQNEAQ (reference sequence). CDR3: CASSPNRGGGSQYV. The CDR3 DNA reads as TGTGCCAGCAGCCCCAACAGGGGTGGAGGCTCGCAGTACGTC.

The V and J genes are TRBV5-4 and TRBJ2-3, with 8 bases fitting TRBD2. The CDR3 consists of 18 residues. Germline values: CDR1 SGHNT, CDR2 YYREEE (reference sequence). The V and J ends lost 0 bases and 4 bases, in that order; junction bases with no gene match: 13. CDR3 DNA: TGTGCCAGCAGCTTGGGACTAGCGCCAAGCACCTCCTCAGATACGCAGTATTTT. As protein: CASSLGLAPSTSSDTQYF.

V and J are TRBV10-1 and TRBJ2-3; TRBD2 matches 11 bases. The CDR3 length is 19 residues. The J segment lost 0 bases and the V segment lost 3 bases, leaving 11 bases of the junction unmatched. CDR1 and CDR2 (germline): WNHNN, SYGVQD (reference sequence). The DNA for the CDR3 is TGCGCCAGCAGTGAAACATCCCCGGGACTAGCGGATAGCACAGATACGCAGTATTTT. Its protein is CASSETSPGLADSTDTQYF.

This sequence joins TRBV7-2 and TRBJ2-5, with 11 bases that match TRBD2. Germline V gene lookup returns CDR1 SGHTA and CDR2 FQGNSA. Trimming removed 3 bases from V and 4 bases from J; junction bases left unmatched: 7. The CDR3 spans 16 residues. CDR3 in amino acids: CASSFLAGGPGETQYF. In DNA, the CDR3 is TGTGCCAGCAGCTTCTTAGCGGGGGGGCCTGGAGAGACCCAGTACTTC.

The chain is built from TRBV6-6 and TRBJ1-5; 9 bases fit TRBD1. V was pared by 2 bases and J by 6 bases, with 2 bases of the junction left unmatched. The germline CDR1 and CDR2 sequences are MNHNY and SVGAGI (reference sequence). The CDR3 contains 14 residues. The CDR3 protein is CASSYGQGSQPQHF. CDR3 coding DNA: TGTGCCAGCAGTTACGGACAGGGGAGTCAGCCCCAGCATTTT.

Only one count was recorded for this clone. The rearrangement joins TRBV5-6 to TRBJ1-2; 11 bases align to TRBD1. Losses at the gene ends were 3 bases for V and 4 bases for J; bases not matched to a gene: 8. Per the germline V gene, CDR1 is SGHDT and CDR2 is YYEEEE. The CDR3 length is 16 residues. The DNA of the CDR3 is TGTGCCAGCAGCTCATTGGACAGGGGGCCCTTCTATGGCTACACCTTC. This translates into CASSSLDRGPFYGYTF.

V gene TRBV19 combines with J gene TRBJ2-7; a weak D match, TRBD2 (6 bases). Germline CDR1 LNHDA, CDR2 SQIVND (reference sequence). The CDR3 totals 14 residues. Trimming shortened V by 7 bases and J by 2 bases, and 15 bases separated the two germline ends. The CDR3 sequence: CASTGDWPPYEQYF. The CDR3, as DNA: TGTGCCAGTACGGGGGATTGGCCACCCTACGAGCAGTACTTC.

V gene TRBV5-8 combines with J gene TRBJ2-7, with a possible D match to TRBD2 (5 bases). This CDR3 contains 15 residues. From germline, CDR1 is SGHTS and CDR2 YDEGEE. V lost 0 bases to trimming and J lost 2 bases, with 12 bases between them. The CDR3 loop is CASSLEGLLTYEQYV. Written as DNA, the CDR3 is TGTGCCAGCAGCTTGGAAGGACTCTTGACCTACGAGCAGTACGTC.

The chain uses TRBV19 and TRBJ1-3, with 7 bases that match TRBD1. V shed 4 bases and J 0 bases; nucleotides not matched to a gene: 12. There are 18 residues in the CDR3. Germline V CDR1 and CDR2: LNHDA, SQIVND (reference sequence). CDR3 coding DNA: TGTGCCAGTAGTACCTACTCGAACAGGGGAGACTCTGGAAACACCATATATTTT. Translated, it gives CASSTYSNRGDSGNTIYF.

This chain joins TRBV9 and TRBJ2-5; 11 nucleotides align to TRBD1. J lost 5 bases, V lost 3 bases, and 12 bases had no gene match. The CDR3 length is 17 residues. CDR1 and CDR2 from the germline V gene are SGDLS and YYNGEE. CDR3: CASSAGRTGGARETQYF. The CDR3 region has the DNA TGTGCCAGCAGCGCTGGTCGGACAGGGGGCGCGCGGGAGACCCAGTACTTC.

The chain uses TRBV18 and TRBJ1-1; D is unresolved. CDR1 is KGHSH and CDR2 is LQKENI in the germline V gene. The CDR3 is made up of 13 amino acids. Trimming stripped 6 bases from V and 7 bases from J, with 15 bases between. CDR3 protein: CASSPGGRHEAFF. Here the CDR3 DNA reads TGTGCCAGCTCTCCGGGAGGGAGACATGAAGCTTTCTTT.

The gene calls are TRBV6-5 and TRBJ1-2, with 10 bases identical to TRBD1. CDR1 is MNHEY and CDR2 is SVGAGI in the germline V gene. V shed 5 bases, J shed 3 bases, and the junction held 6 bases outside the gene matches. The CDR3 runs to 15 residues. Here the CDR3 reads CASSRPGTGDYGYTF. CDR3 DNA: TGTGCCAGCAGTCGTCCCGGGACAGGGGACTATGGCTACACCTTC.

The V gene is TRBV27, the J gene TRBJ2-1; weak D call: TRBD2 (7 bases). Germline CDR1 and CDR2: MNHEY and SMNVEV (reference sequence). The V and J ends lost 5 bases and 0 bases respectively, with 20 bases between them. This CDR3 region has 18 residues. Here the CDR3 reads CASSPRGGVGSSYNEQFF. The CDR3 coding sequence is TGTGCCAGCAGTCCCAGAGGGGGGGTCGGAAGCTCCTACAATGAGCAGTTCTTC.

This chain uses TRBV29-1 with TRBJ1-2, with a tentative D call TRBD1 (5 bases). V shed 2 bases and J shed 3 bases, with 10 bases lying between them. Germline V gene sequence: CDR1 SQVTM, CDR2 ANQGSEA. The CDR3 is 13 amino acids. CDR3 in amino acids: CSVELAGHYGYTF. CDR3 nucleotides: TGCAGCGTTGAATTGGCAGGGCACTATGGCTACACCTTC.

This rearrangement joins TRBV5-4 to TRBJ2-5, with 13 bases fitting TRBD2. Germline V gene lookup returns CDR1 SGHNT and CDR2 YYREEE (reference sequence). The CDR3 length is 16 residues. J lost 2 bases, V lost 4 bases, and 5 bases had no gene match. The CDR3 DNA follows: TGTGCCAGCAGCCCCACTAGCGGGAGGGATCAAGAGACCCAGTACTTC. This translates into CASSPTSGRDQETQYF.

This chain connects TRBV10-3 to TRBJ2-1, with TRBD2 matching over 9 bases. Germline V lookup: CDR1 ENHRY, CDR2 SYGVKD. Germline trimming cut 3 bases from V and 6 bases from J; bases unmatched to any gene: 6. The CDR3 is made up of 15 amino acids. The CDR3 region has the DNA TGTGCCATCAGTGAATTAGTAGCGGGAGCCAATGAGCAGTTCTTC. Translating it yields CAISELVAGANEQFF.

The chain employs TRBV4-3 and TRBJ2-2; TRBD2 matches at 11 bases. J was trimmed by 6 bases and V by 3 bases; bases with no gene match: 9. Germline loops: CDR1 LGHNA, CDR2 YSLEER. This CDR3 contains 17 residues. CDR3 protein: CASSQLAGGTRAGELFF. Written as DNA, the CDR3 is TGCGCCAGCAGCCAGCTAGCGGGAGGCACCCGGGCCGGGGAGCTGTTTTTT.

J is TRBJ1-1 and V is TRBV19; 8 bases are shared with TRBD1. The CDR3 has 14 amino acids. Germline values: CDR1 LNHDA, CDR2 SQIVND (reference sequence). The V segment lost 2 bases and the J segment 5 bases; nucleotides outside the gene matches: 4. The DNA for the CDR3 is TGTGCCAGTAGTATACAGGGGGCGTTTACTGAAGCTTTCTTT. Translated: CASSIQGAFTEAFF.

This rearrangement joins TRBV9 to TRBJ2-2, with D perhaps TRBD2 (5 bases). CDR3 length equals 15 residues. Per germline, CDR1 SGDLS and CDR2 YYNGEE. Trimming left V 0 bases short and J 3 bases short, with 9 bases between. The CDR3 nucleotides are TGTGCCAGCAGCGTAGGAGGGTCTGACACCGGGGAGCTGTTTTTT. Encoded protein: CASSVGGSDTGELFF. The full variable domain, with the rest looked up from reference TRBV9 and TRBJ2-2, is DSGVTQTPKHLITATGQRVTLRCSPRSGDLSVYWYQQSLDQGLQFLIQYYNGEERAKGNILERFSAQQFPDLHSELNLSSLELGDSALYFCASSVGGSDTGELFFGEGSRLTVL.

This chain joins TRBV29-1 and TRBJ2-1; maybe TRBD1 (7 bases). Germline values: CDR1 SQVTM, CDR2 ANQGSEA. V shed 1 base and J shed 5 bases, with 15 bases lying between them. This CDR3 region has 15 residues. The CDR3 DNA reads as TGCAGCGTTGAAGCGCGGGACAGAGCCAACAATGAGCAGTTCTTC. This gives the protein CSVEARDRANNEQFF.

The chain is built from TRBV4-3 and TRBJ2-1; no clear D. Trimming took off 5 bases at V and 1 base at J, with 12 bases between the two ends. This CDR3 is 15 amino acids long. CDR1 and CDR2 (germline): LGHNA, YSLEER. CDR3: CASSIDPSSYNEQFF. The CDR3 coding sequence is TGCGCCAGCAGCATAGACCCTAGTTCCTACAATGAGCAGTTCTTC.

The chain joins TRBV7-6 to TRBJ2-7, with TRBD1 identical over 8 bases. Germline V gene lookup returns CDR1 SGHVS and CDR2 FNYEAQ. Losses at the gene ends were 10 bases for V and 6 bases for J; bases not matched to a gene: 14. CDR3 length: 14 amino acids. CDR3 nucleotide sequence: TGTGCCACCCACCCCCCCCGGACAGGGTCCGAGCAGTACGTC. Protein product: CATHPPRTGSEQYV.

V gene TRBV10-1 combines with J gene TRBJ2-1; tentatively, D is TRBD2 (6 bases). The CDR3 runs to 13 residues. V lost 1 base, J lost 9 bases, and 10 bases lay in between. CDR1 is WNHNN and CDR2 is SYGVQD in the germline V gene (reference sequence). The CDR3 loop is CASSEFRRGEQFF. The CDR3 coding sequence is TGCGCCAGCAGTGAGTTCCGGCGGGGTGAGCAGTTCTTC.

The chain is built from TRBV10-1 and TRBJ2-1; 7 nucleotides line up with TRBD1. The ends lost 0 bases at V and 6 bases at J; junction bases unmatched: 2. Germline CDR1 is WNHNN and CDR2 is SYGVQD (reference sequence). The CDR3 length is 14 residues. CDR3 nucleotide sequence: TGCGCCAGCAGTGAGTCCACAGGGGTCAATGAGCAGTTCTTC. Translating gives CASSESTGVNEQFF.

The chain employs TRBV27 and TRBJ1-4; D unresolved. The CDR3 sequence is 14 residues long. The V end was cut by 3 bases, the J end by 7 bases, with 12 bases between. Germline CDR1 reads MNHEY; CDR2 reads SMNVEV (reference sequence). The CDR3 DNA follows: TGTGCCAGCAGTTTGTTTACAGATTCTGAAAAACTGTTTTTT. Translating it yields CASSLFTDSEKLFF.

The rearrangement joins TRBV5-1 to TRBJ1-1; TRBD1 matches at 7 bases. Losses at the gene ends were 0 bases for V and 2 bases for J; bases not matched to a gene: 4. CDR3 length equals 15 residues. Germline CDR1 is SGHRS and CDR2 is YFSETQ. CDR3: CASSLEDRSNTEAFF. The CDR3 nucleotides are TGCGCCAGCAGCTTGGAGGACAGGAGCAACACTGAAGCTTTCTTT.

V usage is TRBV19 and J usage is TRBJ2-1, with a possible D match to TRBD1 (6 bases). The germline CDR1 and CDR2 sequences are LNHDA and SQIVND (reference sequence). The CDR3 runs 15 residues. The V end lost 4 bases, the J end lost 8 bases, and 18 bases lay between the germline ends. Here the CDR3 reads CASSTAGTMIDEQFF. In nucleotides, the CDR3 is TGTGCCAGTAGTACCGCCGGGACAATGATCGATGAGCAGTTCTTC. Full variable domain (outside the CDR3, taken from reference TRBV19 and TRBJ2-1): DGGITQSPKYLFRKEGQNVTLSCEQNLNHDAMYWYRQDPGQGLRLIYYSQIVNDFQKGDIAEGYSVSREKKESFPLTVTSAQKNPTAFYLCASSTAGTMIDEQFFGPGTRLTVL.

This clone was observed a single time. V gene TRBV9 combines with J gene TRBJ2-1; D is possibly TRBD1 (7 bases). The germline gives CDR1 SGDLS, CDR2 YYNGEE. CDR3 length: 17 amino acids. Trimming cost V 4 bases and J 0 bases, with 17 bases left between them. CDR3 sequence: CASSPAGGTTSYNEQFF. CDR3 DNA: TGTGCCAGCAGCCCTGCAGGGGGGACAACCTCCTACAATGAGCAGTTCTTC.

The CDR3 DNA is TGTGCCAGCAGCCGACGACAGGGCCTCTCAACTAATGAAAAACTGTTTTTT. Its protein is CASSRRQGLSTNEKLFF. The chain uses TRBV27 and TRBJ1-4, with TRBD1 matching 7 bases. Losses at the gene ends were 6 bases for V and 0 bases for J; bases not matched to a gene: 10. The CDR3 loop spans 17 amino acids. In germline, CDR1 is MNHEY, CDR2 SMNVEV (reference sequence). Using reference TRBV27 and TRBJ1-4 for the parts outside the CDR3, the full variable domain is EAQVTQNPRYLITVTGKKLTVTCSQNMNHEYMSWYRQDPGLGLRQIYYSMNVEVTDKGDVPEGYKVSRKEKRNFPLILESPSPNQTSLYFCASSRRQGLSTNEKLFFGSGTQLSVL.